At least ten counts were recorded for the clone carrying this TCR beta chain. This sample was taken from a study of T-cell reconstitution after alpha-beta-depleted transplantation in children. CDR1 is SQVTM, CDR2 ANQGSEA, per germline. Trimming took off 4 bases at V and 5 bases at J, with 9 bases between the two ends. The CDR3 has 12 residues. Preparation of the TCRbeta library used unique molecular identifiers. Each CDR3 protein gets one entry after TCRdb re-called the PCR reads with MiXCR. The sample has about 370,000 distinct CDR3 sequences; 20% are singletons. The sequence derives from a human donor who donated a stem cell graft to a child with acute myeloid leukemia. Specimen: PBMCs from the stem cell graft donor, collected from the stem cell graft. The chain joins TRBV29-1 to TRBJ2-1, with D unresolved. The CDR3 region has the DNA TGCAGCGTTGGACACAATAACAATGAGCAGTTCTTC. Translated: CSVGHNNNEQFF.